The 5 T cell receptor beta chains given below trace back to one sample, sequenced in a study of cytomegalovirus exposure and HLA in healthy donors. Sequencing was performed with immunoSEQ multiplex PCR; in TCRdb, only in-frame clones are kept and a portion is missing. The sample lists under 250,000 clones; roughly 84% were seen once. Sequencing input: PBMCs. These receptors all come from a man between 18 and 35 years old in good health and CMV-seropositive.

Comments on this clone: The limits of the CDR3 on the DNA are not certain, so only TCRdb's listed CDR3 is given. CDR3 amino acids: CASSIPNEPGSCFF. The chain recombines TRBV19 with TRBJ2-2; the D call of TRBD2 is as the table states it, not checked on the DNA. The V gene's germline CDR1 is LNHDA and CDR2 SQIVND (reference sequence). The CDR3 region is 14 residues in length, termini included.

V and J are TRBV11-3 and TRBJ2-2; D uncertain. V shed 3 bases and J shed 4 bases, with 3 bases lying between them. Per germline, CDR1 SGHNT and CDR2 YENEEA. The CDR3 covers 12 residues. This CDR3 is CASSFSTGELFF. In DNA form, the CDR3 reads TGTGCCAGCAGCTTCTCCACCGGGGAGCTGTTTTTT.

The V gene is TRBV25-1, the J gene TRBJ1-2; D is undetermined. CDR1 is MGHDK and CDR2 is SYGVNS in the germline V gene. The ends were cut back, 4 bases at V and 8 bases at J, with 17 bases in the middle. The CDR3 contains 14 residues. CDR3 coding DNA: TGTGCCAGCAGTGCCCCGGAAAGGACGCGCGGCTACACCTTC. Translation gives CASSAPERTRGYTF.

The J gene is TRBJ2-7, the V gene TRBV6-1; TRBD1 matches 8 bases. The CDR3 is 14 residues long. Germline V gene sequence: CDR1 MNHNS, CDR2 SASEGT. After removal of 7 bases from V and 1 base from J, the junction contained 6 bases not matched to a gene. CDR3 DNA: TGTGCCAGCACCGCGGACAGGGCTTCCTACGAGCAGTACTTC. This sequence encodes CASTADRASYEQYF.

V usage is TRBV27 and J usage is TRBJ1-2, with D perhaps matching TRBD1 (6 bases). This CDR3 contains 16 residues. Germline V lookup: CDR1 MNHEY, CDR2 SMNVEV (reference sequence). The V end was cut by 7 bases, the J end by 4 bases, with 22 bases between. CDR3 residues: CASTPDMGGPAYGYTF. The DNA of the CDR3 is TGTGCCAGCACGCCCGACATGGGGGGGCCAGCCTATGGCTACACCTTC.